This TCR beta chain is from a study of technical replicates of blood from a few donors. The method was immunoSEQ multiplex PCR; TCRdb's version includes in-frame clones alone and lacks a portion of them. The data contain about 68,000 clones, approximately 97% of them singletons. Sequencing used T cells isolated from PBMCs. The sequence came from a human donor in good health.

CDR3: CASSLGRAFNQPQHF. CDR3 nucleotides: TGTGCCAGCAGCTTAGGCAGGGCCTTCAATCAGCCCCAGCATTTT. The chain carries TRBV11-2 and TRBJ1-5, with a weak D call TRBD1 (5 bases). Germline CDR1 and CDR2: SGHAT and FQNNGV. The CDR3 is made up of 15 amino acids. Trimming pared 1 base from V and 3 bases from J, leaving 10 bases between.